Below, 26 T cell receptor beta chains from the same sample are listed, as sequenced in a study of T cell repertoires in cytomegalovirus infection. From the reads, TCRdb called clonotypes with MiXCR, one entry per CDR3 protein. This table holds 60,000 to 80,000 distinct CDR3 sequences, 20% found once. No antigen has been identified for these receptors. The input for sequencing was CD8+ T cells from cultured PBMCs, taken from culture after CMV antigen stimulation. These receptors originate from a human donor in good health (CMV status not recorded). Some clones in this sample may be carry-over from other donors' samples.

A few counts support this clonotype. The chain couples TRBV12-3 or TRBV12-4 to TRBJ1-5, with D uncertain. The CDR3 has 13 amino acids. V was trimmed by 1 base and J by 9 bases, leaving 10 bases between them. The CDR3 DNA is TGTGCCAGCAGTTTAGTAGGTCTGGGGCCCCAGCATTTT. Its translation: CASSLVGLGPQHF.

The rearrangement joins TRBV9 to TRBJ2-7; perhaps TRBD2 as D (6 bases). Trimming shortened V by 0 bases and J by 2 bases, and 9 bases separated the two germline ends. The CDR3 consists of 14 residues. Germline V gene data show CDR1 as SGDLS and CDR2 as YYNGEE. The CDR3 bases are TGTGCCAGCAGCGTAGGTGGGGGGACCTACGAGCAGTACTTC. It translates to CASSVGGGTYEQYF.

This clonotype has only a few counts. V and J are TRBV7-8 and TRBJ1-1; D gene uncertain. This CDR3 is built from 14 residues. Trimming removed 1 base from V and 4 bases from J, with 10 bases in between. The V gene's germline CDR1 is SGHVS and CDR2 FQNEAQ. CDR3 residues: CASSLDWATTEAFF. Here the CDR3 DNA reads TGTGCCAGCAGCTTAGATTGGGCGACCACTGAAGCTTTCTTT.

The genes are TRBV7-2 and TRBJ2-7; 12 bases are shared with TRBD1. Germline V gives CDR1 SGHTA, CDR2 FQGNSA. J lost 4 bases, V lost 6 bases, and 7 bases had no gene match. The CDR3 consists of 15 residues. The CDR3 DNA is TGTGCCAGCAGGGACCGGGACAGGGGGCTGTACGAGCAGTACTTC. Encoded protein: CASRDRDRGLYEQYF.

This clonotype came up a few times. This chain connects TRBV10-3 to TRBJ1-2, with D possibly TRBD1 on 5 matching bases. The CDR3 is made up of 16 amino acids. CDR1 and CDR2 from the germline V gene are ENHRY and SYGVKD. Trimming stripped 4 bases from V and 4 bases from J, with 19 bases between. In DNA form, the CDR3 reads TGTGCCATCAGTGGACCTGACAGCATCCATCTCTATGGCTACACCTTC. It codes for CAISGPDSIHLYGYTF.

This clonotype was recorded a few times. The chain employs TRBV6-1 and TRBJ2-7; maybe TRBD1 (6 bases). Trimming removed 3 bases from V and 4 bases from J, with 10 bases in between. The CDR3 consists of 13 residues. The germline CDR1 and CDR2 sequences are MNHNS and SASEGT. CDR3 in amino acids: CASSEGQDYEQYF. CDR3 coding DNA: TGTGCCAGCAGTGAGGGACAAGATTACGAGCAGTACTTC.

V usage is TRBV27 and J usage is TRBJ1-2; D gene uncertain. V was pared by 5 bases and J by 4 bases, with 11 bases between. This CDR3 is built from 13 residues. The germline gives CDR1 MNHEY, CDR2 SMNVEV (reference sequence). DNA for the CDR3: TGTGCCAGCAGTAAAAATCCTCTCTATGGCTACACCTTC. Protein sequence: CASSKNPLYGYTF.

This clonotype was detected only a few times. J is TRBJ2-1 and V is TRBV6-5; D is possibly TRBD2 (5 bases). The CDR3 loop spans 15 amino acids. V lost 7 bases and J 0 bases, leaving 13 bases between the germline ends. The germline gives CDR1 MNHEY, CDR2 SVGAGI. CDR3 sequence: CASKTGKISYNEQFF. The CDR3 DNA follows: TGTGCCAGCAAAACCGGGAAGATCTCCTACAATGAGCAGTTCTTC.

The chain combines TRBV4-3 with TRBJ1-5; D possibly corresponds to TRBD1 (6 bases). Germline CDR1 and CDR2: LGHNA and YSLEER. CDR3 length equals 16 residues. V gave up 3 bases and J gave up 7 bases, with 19 bases separating them. The DNA of the CDR3 is TGCGCCAGCAGCCAGAGACGGACAGCTGTTTTACAGCCCCAGCATTTT. As protein: CASSQRRTAVLQPQHF.

V usage is TRBV12-3 or TRBV12-4 and J usage is TRBJ1-5; D is undetermined. This CDR3 spans 12 amino acids. V shed 5 bases and J shed 9 bases, with 11 bases lying between them. CDR3 nucleotide sequence: TGTGCCAGCAGTCTTAACCCCTGGCCCCAGCATTTT. Encoded protein: CASSLNPWPQHF.

V and J are TRBV7-8 and TRBJ2-3; 12 bases are shared with TRBD2. Trimming cost V 1 base and J 7 bases; bases outside gene matches: 6. The CDR3 is 16 residues long. Germline V gene data show CDR1 as SGHVS and CDR2 as FQNEAQ. In DNA, the CDR3 is TGTGCCAGCAGCTTAGGAACTAGCGGGGGGCCTAATACGCAGTATTTT. It codes for CASSLGTSGGPNTQYF.

The chain combines TRBV4-3 with TRBJ1-5, with D hard to call. Germline V lookup: CDR1 LGHNA, CDR2 YSLEER. This CDR3 has 15 residues. Trimming removed 0 bases from V and 0 bases from J, with 6 bases in between. In DNA form, the CDR3 reads TGCGCCAGCAGCCAAGATTGGGATAGCAATCAGCCCCAGCATTTT. It specifies CASSQDWDSNQPQHF.

The chain combines TRBV6-5 with TRBJ1-2; 11 nucleotides agree with TRBD1. V lost 5 bases to trimming and J lost 6 bases; unmatched junction nucleotides: 11. Germline V lookup: CDR1 MNHEY, CDR2 SVGAGI. This CDR3 comprises 16 residues. The CDR3 sequence is CASSTLPDRGLDGYTF. CDR3 in DNA: TGTGCCAGCAGTACACTTCCGGACAGGGGGCTCGATGGCTACACCTTC.

This clonotype was seen a handful of times. The chain links TRBV11-2 to TRBJ2-3, with TRBD2 matching 8 bases. Germline V gene data show CDR1 as SGHAT and CDR2 as FQNNGV. This CDR3 has 16 amino acids. V was pared by 1 base and J by 0 bases, with 3 bases of the junction left unmatched. The CDR3 coding sequence is TGTGCCAGCAGCTTAGGGCGGGGGGCTAGCACAGATACGCAGTATTTT. Residues: CASSLGRGASTDTQYF.

The CDR3 DNA follows: TGTGCCAGCAGCTTACCGGGACAGGGTGAGCATTTT. Amino acid sequence: CASSLPGQGEHF. The chain is built from TRBV7-9 and TRBJ1-5, with TRBD1 identical over 9 bases. Germline V lookup: CDR1 SEHNR, CDR2 FQNEAQ (reference sequence). The CDR3 runs 12 residues. Unmatched junction bases numbered 4, after V lost 2 bases and J lost 14 bases.

The chain has TRBV7-8 and TRBJ2-5, with 8 bases matching TRBD2. The V and J ends lost 1 base and 7 bases, in that order; junction bases with no gene match: 8. The CDR3 has 15 residues. CDR1 SGHVS and CDR2 FQNEAQ come from the germline V gene. CDR3 in amino acids: CASSLGASAGGTQYF. In DNA, the CDR3 is TGTGCCAGCAGCTTAGGAGCTAGCGCGGGAGGGACCCAGTACTTC.

A word on this clonotype: One junction end disagrees with the germline gene, perhaps due to a read error. The chain has TRBV4-1 and TRBJ2-5; 10 bases map to TRBD2. Germline CDR1 and CDR2: MGHRA and YSYEKL. The length of the CDR3 is 16 residues. As DNA, the CDR3 is TGTGCCAGCAGCCAAGAACTAGCGGGGAGTCAAGAGACCCAGTACTTC. Its translation: CASSQELAGSQETQYF.

The gene calls are TRBV11-1 and TRBJ2-7, with TRBD1 identical over 8 bases. CDR1 and CDR2 from the germline V gene are SGHAT and FQDESV (reference sequence). After removal of 4 bases from V and 0 bases from J, the junction contained 11 bases not matched to a gene. The CDR3 totals 17 residues. DNA for the CDR3: TGTGCCAGCAGCTCCGGTACAGGGGGTTCCAGCTCCTACGAGCAGTACTTC. Translated: CASSSGTGGSSSYEQYF.

This clonotype was found a few times. The genes are TRBV12-3 or TRBV12-4 and TRBJ2-7; unclear D gene. Trimming shortened V by 6 bases and J by 3 bases, and 15 bases separated the two germline ends. This CDR3 is built from 14 residues. The CDR3 DNA sequence: TGTGCCAGCAGCGGTTCGCCCGGCCTCTACGAGCAGTACTTC. Its protein product is CASSGSPGLYEQYF.

This clonotype was seen only a few times. The J gene is TRBJ2-7, the V gene TRBV11-2; D not certain. CDR3 length equals 12 residues. Per the germline V gene, CDR1 is SGHAT and CDR2 is FQNNGV. Trimming left V 1 base short and J 5 bases short, with 6 bases between. Written as DNA, the CDR3 is TGTGCCAGCAGCTTAGGGGTCCACGAGCAGTACTTC. Residues: CASSLGVHEQYF.

This clonotype was observed a handful of times. The genes are TRBV10-3 and TRBJ2-3, with D hard to call. Germline V gene sequence: CDR1 ENHRY, CDR2 SYGVKD. V was pared by 3 bases and J by 0 bases, with 7 bases between. The CDR3 extends over 14 amino acids. CDR3 nucleotide sequence: TGTGCCATCAGTGATACTGGGAGCACAGATACGCAGTATTTT. It translates to CAISDTGSTDTQYF.

This clonotype was detected a few times. The V call is TRBV7-2, the J call TRBJ2-3, with D maybe TRBD2 (6 bases). Germline V gene data show CDR1 as SGHTA and CDR2 as FQGNSA. This CDR3 spans 16 amino acids. The V end was cut by 1 base, the J end by 4 bases, with 15 bases between. Written as DNA, the CDR3 is TGTGCCAGCAGCTTAGATAGGTCGGGGGTGGCAGATACGCAGTATTTT. This codes for CASSLDRSGVADTQYF.

In this sample, this clonotype turned up many times. This rearrangement joins TRBV28 to TRBJ1-6; TRBD1 is a possible D gene (5 bases). CDR1 and CDR2 from the germline V gene are MDHEN and SYDVKM. This CDR3 has 15 residues. The V end was cut by 6 bases, the J end by 2 bases, with 11 bases between. The CDR3 bases are TGTGCCAGCAGCCCGGTGGGGGCCTATAATTCACCCCTCCACTTT. Protein: CASSPVGAYNSPLHF.

There are a few counts of this clonotype. This chain joins TRBV6-5 and TRBJ1-1, with 7 bases matching TRBD1. This CDR3 region has 15 residues. Germline values: CDR1 MNHEY, CDR2 SVGAGI. Losses at the gene ends were 7 bases for V and 0 bases for J; bases not matched to a gene: 8. The CDR3 protein is CASKTGDFMNTEAFF. CDR3 DNA sequence: TGTGCCAGCAAAACAGGGGATTTCATGAACACTGAAGCTTTCTTT.

This clonotype showed up just a few times. This chain links TRBV7-2 with TRBJ2-1; the D gene is possibly TRBD1 (6 bases). The CDR3 runs 16 residues. V was pared by 5 bases and J by 4 bases, with 18 bases between. Per the germline V gene, CDR1 is SGHTA and CDR2 is FQGNSA. The chain's CDR3 is CASSLNRDILYNEQFF. The CDR3 DNA reads as TGTGCCAGCAGCCTCAACAGGGATATACTTTACAATGAGCAGTTCTTC.

This clonotype was counted between two and nine times. The chain carries TRBV5-6 and TRBJ1-2; TRBD1 might be the D (6 bases). Germline V CDR1 and CDR2: SGHDT, YYEEEE. V lost 0 bases and J lost 4, with 10 bases in between. The CDR3 runs 14 residues. This CDR3 is CASSLGDRFYGYTF. DNA for the CDR3: TGTGCCAGCAGCTTGGGAGACAGGTTCTATGGCTACACCTTC. The full variable domain, with the rest looked up from reference TRBV5-6 and TRBJ1-2, is DAGVTQSPTHLIKTRGQQVTLRCSPKSGHDTVSWYQQALGQGPQFIFQYYEEEERQRGNFPDRFSGHQFPNYSSELNVNALLLGDSALYLCASSLGDRFYGYTFGSGTRLTVV.